The 7 T cell receptor beta chains reported below all come from one sample, sequenced in a study of blood T cells in healthy people across ages. Combining a sample-barcoded 5' primer with a J-beta primer mix, a second PCR ran for about 6 to 12 cycles. TCRdb reprocessed the 5' RACE reads with MiXCR, giving one entry per CDR3 protein. The table records about 750,000 distinct CDR3 sequences, 40% to 65% of them present only once. The source material was blood. The receptors shown here come from a man older than 75 in good health.

This clonotype has a count of ten or more. For the CDR3, the DNA is TGCAGCGTGGGACTAGACTCCTACGAGCAGTACTTC. Its protein is CSVGLDSYEQYF. The chain links TRBV29-1 to TRBJ2-7, with 8 bases fitting TRBD2. Germline lookup yields CDR1 SQVTM and CDR2 ANQGSEA. Trimming took 6 bases from V and 0 from J; bases not matched to a gene: 1. The CDR3 length is 12 residues.

This clonotype was seen only a few times. The genes are TRBV20-1 and TRBJ1-2; D perhaps matches TRBD1 (6 bases). Per germline, CDR1 DFQATT and CDR2 SNEGSKA (reference sequence). This CDR3 comprises 13 residues. V dropped 6 bases and J dropped 4 bases, with 15 bases sitting between them. CDR3 DNA sequence: TGCAGTGCCCTTGGGGGGGGCCTCTATGGCTACACCTTC. The encoded protein is CSALGGGLYGYTF.

The J gene is TRBJ2-7, the V gene TRBV20-1; D unresolved. CDR3 length: 13 amino acids. V gave up 5 bases and J gave up 3 bases, with 14 bases separating them. Germline-derived CDR1 and CDR2 are DFQATT and SNEGSKA (reference sequence). The CDR3 spells CSALHTLIYEQYF. The DNA of the CDR3 is TGCAGTGCTCTTCACACCCTAATCTACGAGCAGTACTTC.

The chain employs TRBV6-2 or TRBV6-3 and TRBJ1-5; D uncertain. V lost 3 bases and J lost 5, with 8 bases in between. CDR3 length equals 13 residues. CDR1 and CDR2 (germline): MNHEY, SVGEGT. This CDR3 reads CASSYEAHQPQHF. In DNA form, the CDR3 reads TGTGCCAGCAGTTATGAAGCCCATCAGCCCCAGCATTTT.

This clonotype was counted between two and nine times. The chain recombines TRBV5-6 with TRBJ2-4; D is ambiguous. Germline lookup yields CDR1 SGHDT and CDR2 YYEEEE. Trimming took 4 bases from V and 0 from J, leaving 8 bases between them. The CDR3 length is 14 residues. The CDR3 region has the DNA TGTGCCAGCAGCCACTACATAGCCAAAAACATTCAGTACTTC. It encodes CASSHYIAKNIQYF.

V is TRBV5-1 and J is TRBJ2-1, with a possible D match to TRBD2 (5 bases). In germline, CDR1 is SGHRS, CDR2 YFSETQ. The CDR3 runs to 15 residues. Deletions cut 2 bases from V and 5 bases from J, with 14 bases between. The CDR3 nucleotides read TGCGCCAGCAGCTTCGAGGGAGCCGGTCACAATGAGCAGTTCTTC. This translates into CASSFEGAGHNEQFF.

This clonotype occurred a few times. The chain carries TRBV11-3 and TRBJ1-5, with D possibly matching TRBD1 (6 bases). The germline CDR1 and CDR2 sequences are SGHNT and YENEEA. V lost 3 bases, J lost 0 bases, and 15 bases lay in between. This CDR3 has 17 amino acids. The CDR3 DNA reads TGTGCCAGCAGCTTCCCGGACAGACTATATAGCAATCAGCCCCAGCATTTT. Protein: CASSFPDRLYSNQPQHF.